The rows below give T cell receptor beta chains drawn from one sample of a study of blood T cells in healthy people across ages. One entry per CDR3 protein, called by TCRdb with MiXCR from the 5' RACE reads. The sample has around 940,000 distinct CDR3 sequences, roughly 51% seen once. Sequenced: blood. Receptors were obtained from a woman aged 55-75 years in good health. Each CDR3 is given with its conserved first and last residue. The D gene is left open where the match is weak. Size values are once, few and many counts, or a class for expanded clones, and some rows have none.

>TRBV4-2|TRBD1|TRBJ2-5|NA
CASSQTGTGEETQYF
TGTGCCAGCAGCCAGACCGGGACAGGGGAAGAGACCCAGTACTTC
>TRBV6-2/TRBV6-3|NA|TRBJ2-4|few
CASKLGQSNIQYF
TGTGCCAGCAAACTGGGACAATCAAACATTCAGTACTTC
>TRBV25-1|NA|TRBJ2-6|NA
CASTSGFSSRGLSGANVLTF
TGTGCCAGCACTAGTGGTTTCTCAAGTCGTGGCCTCTCTGGGGCCAACGTCCTGACTTTC
>TRBV4-2|TRBD2|TRBJ2-1|few
CASSQGASGRLFF
TGTGCCAGCAGCCAAGGAGCTAGCGGGAGGCTGTTCTTC
>TRBV30|NA|TRBJ1-4|NA
CAWTGSNEKLFF
TGTGCCTGGACGGGATCTAATGAAAAACTGTTTTTT
>TRBV20-1|TRBD2|TRBJ2-5|NA
CSATSGSGVKETQYF
TGCAGTGCTACTAGCGGGAGCGGTGTAAAAGAGACCCAGTACTTC
>TRBV12-3/TRBV12-4|NA|TRBJ2-1|few
CASSPAGPNEQFF
TGTGCCAGCAGTCCGGCGGGACCCAATGAGCAGTTCTTC
>TRBV12-3/TRBV12-4|TRBD1|TRBJ2-2|NA
CASSFGQGAPSGELFF
TGTGCCAGCAGTTTTGGACAGGGGGCCCCTAGCGGGGAGCTGTTTTTT
>TRBV21-1|NA|TRBJ2-3|NA
CASSKDIRGFPDTQYF
TGTGCCAGCAGCAAAGATATTCGGGGGTTCCCAGATACGCAGTATTTT
>TRBV20-1|TRBD2|TRBJ2-7|NA
CSAKTDTRTSGRWQYF
TGCAGTGCTAAGACCGACACTCGGACTAGCGGGCGATGGCAGTACTTC
>TRBV6-6|NA|TRBJ2-7|few
CASSQWDEQYF
TGTGCCAGCAGCCAGTGGGACGAGCAGTACTTC
>TRBV29-1|TRBD1|TRBJ2-7|NA
CSAWDRGYEQYF
TGCAGCGCATGGGACAGGGGCTACGAGCAGTACTTC
>TRBV6-5|TRBD2|TRBJ2-3|NA
CASRELAGGTDTQYF
TGTGCCAGCAGAGAACTAGCGGGAGGCACAGATACGCAGTATTTT